The 9 T cell receptor beta chains given below trace back to one sample, sequenced in a study of cytomegalovirus exposure and HLA in healthy donors. This PCR relied on a set of 60 Vbeta primers and 13 Jbeta primers. Data came from immunoSEQ multiplex PCR; TCRdb stores just in-frame clones and leaves some out. The profile shows fewer than 250,000 clones, approximately 86% of them singletons. The sequenced material came from PBMCs. The receptors shown here come from a woman aged 18-29 years in good health and CMV-seronegative.

V usage is TRBV10-2 and J usage is TRBJ1-3, with a weak D call TRBD1 (6 bases). The germline V gene has CDR1 WSHSY and CDR2 SAAADI. V was pared by 6 bases and J by 4 bases, with 16 bases between. This CDR3 is built from 15 residues. CDR3 protein: CASRNRQVSGNTIYF. For the CDR3, the DNA is TGCGCCAGCAGAAATAGACAGGTCTCCGGAAACACCATATATTTT.

This clone was observed many times. The chain combines TRBV5-3 with TRBJ1-1; TRBD1 aligns across 9 bases. TRBV5-3 is an ORF, with its function uncertain. Trimming cost V 10 bases and J 5 bases; bases outside gene matches: 15. This CDR3 comprises 15 residues. This CDR3 is CAGSLRDRDRTEAFF. The DNA of the CDR3 is TGTGCCGGGAGCCTCCGGGACAGGGATCGAACTGAAGCTTTCTTT.

The CDR3 reads CASTDGGERQYF. The CDR3 nucleotides are TGTGCCAGCACAGACGGGGGGGAGCGCCAGTACTTC. The chain combines TRBV6-6 with TRBJ2-7; 8 bases map to TRBD2. From germline, CDR1 is MNHNY and CDR2 SVGAGI (reference sequence). This CDR3 comprises 12 residues. V dropped 7 bases and J dropped 10; count of bases not matched to a gene: 9.

This clone was counted between two and nine times. The chain combines TRBV2 with TRBJ1-6; tentatively, D is TRBD1 (6 bases). The CDR3 is 15 residues long. In germline, CDR1 is SNHLY, CDR2 FYNNEI. Deletions cut 5 bases from V and 7 bases from J, with 15 bases between. This CDR3 reads CASSNREAENSPLHF. The DNA for the CDR3 is TGTGCCAGCAGTAACAGGGAAGCGGAAAATTCACCCCTCCACTTT.

The chain employs TRBV11-2 and TRBJ1-2; 9 nucleotides line up with TRBD1. V gave up 5 bases and J gave up 2 bases; unmatched junction bases: 6. There are 15 residues in the CDR3. Germline V CDR1 and CDR2: SGHAT, FQNNGV. The CDR3: CASSPGTGNNYGYTF. The CDR3 nucleotides are TGTGCCAGCAGCCCCGGGACAGGGAACAACTATGGCTACACCTTC.

This clone occurred once. J is TRBJ1-2 and V is TRBV6-1; tentative D call: TRBD1 (5 bases). The CDR3 loop spans 13 amino acids. V lost 6 bases and J lost 4, with 12 bases in between. Germline V gene data show CDR1 as MNHNS and CDR2 as SASEGT. DNA of the CDR3: TGTGCCAGCAGGCAGGGTACGGTCTATGGCTACACCTTC. Residues: CASRQGTVYGYTF.

V is TRBV5-1 and J is TRBJ2-7; TRBD2 is a possible D gene (5 bases). Germline CDR1 and CDR2: SGHRS and YFSETQ. This CDR3 spans 14 amino acids. Trimming took 5 bases from V and 2 from J, leaving 14 bases between them. The CDR3 sequence: CASSGVSSAYEQYF. The CDR3 DNA reads TGCGCCAGCAGTGGTGTTAGTAGCGCCTACGAGCAGTACTTC.

The chain joins TRBV4-2 to TRBJ1-4; TRBD1 might be the D (5 bases). From germline, CDR1 is LGHNA and CDR2 YNFKEQ. The CDR3 consists of 18 residues. V was shortened by 1 base and J by 6 bases, with 21 bases between the two germline ends. In DNA form, the CDR3 reads TGTGCCAGCAGCCAAGGGAGGGGCGGTCAGGATATGGATGAAAAACTGTTTTTT. Amino acids: CASSQGRGGQDMDEKLFF.

V usage is TRBV5-4 and J usage is TRBJ2-3, with 12 nucleotides matching TRBD2. V was pared by 2 bases and J by 5 bases, with 6 bases of the junction left unmatched. Germline V gene data show CDR1 as SGHNT and CDR2 as YYREEE (reference sequence). The CDR3 is made up of 16 amino acids. The CDR3 coding sequence is TGTGCCAGCAGCTTCCGACTAGCGGGAGTCATAGATACGCAGTATTTT. Its translation: CASSFRLAGVIDTQYF.